This TCR beta chain was identified in a study of PD-1 blockade in classical Hodgkin lymphoma. Whole-study results and caveats: Baseline diversity in complete responders resembled that of newly diagnosed patients.

This clone was seen just once. Its target is not known. Generated by immunoSEQ multiplex PCR, the TCRdb table keeps only in-frame clones and is missing some. The repertoire has more than 2,500 clones, 70% to 85% of them found once; the top ten carry 10% to 11%. After autologous stem cell transplantation all patients relapsed, and prior brentuximab vedotin exposure differed between cohorts. Through magnetic negative selection, CD8+ T cells were separated from PBMCs that had been thawed. Germline CDR1 reads MDHEN; CDR2 reads SYDVKM. The CDR3 consists of 15 residues. Trimming stripped 4 bases from V and 9 bases from J, with 19 bases between.

Source: CD8+ T cells from blood, taken at baseline. The receptor was isolated from a human donor with classical Hodgkin lymphoma. The chain joins TRBV28 to TRBJ1-5; TRBD1 might be the D (6 bases). The CDR3 region is CASSSDSPLNGPQHF. The DNA of the CDR3 is TGTGCCAGCAGTTCGGACAGCCCCCTCAATGGGCCCCAGCATTTT.